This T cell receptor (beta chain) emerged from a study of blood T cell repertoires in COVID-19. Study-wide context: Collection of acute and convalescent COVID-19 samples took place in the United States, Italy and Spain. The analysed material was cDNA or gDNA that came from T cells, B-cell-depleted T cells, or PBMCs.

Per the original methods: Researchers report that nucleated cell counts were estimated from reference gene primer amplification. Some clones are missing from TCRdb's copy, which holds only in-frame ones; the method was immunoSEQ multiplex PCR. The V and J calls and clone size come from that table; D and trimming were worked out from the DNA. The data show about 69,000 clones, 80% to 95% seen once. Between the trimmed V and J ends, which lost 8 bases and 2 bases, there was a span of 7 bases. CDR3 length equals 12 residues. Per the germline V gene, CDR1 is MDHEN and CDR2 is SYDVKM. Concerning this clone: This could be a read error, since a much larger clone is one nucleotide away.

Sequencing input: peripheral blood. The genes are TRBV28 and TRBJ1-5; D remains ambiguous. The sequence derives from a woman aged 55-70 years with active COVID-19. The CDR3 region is CASHSGNQPQHF. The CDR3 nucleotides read TGTGCCAGCCATTCGGGCAATCAGCCCCAGCATTTT. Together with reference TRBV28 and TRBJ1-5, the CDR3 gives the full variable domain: DVKVTQSSRYLVKRTGEKVFLECVQDMDHENMFWYRQDPGLGLRLIYFSYDVKMKEKGDIPEGYSVSREKKERFSLILESASTNQTSMYLCASHSGNQPQHFGDGTRLSIL.